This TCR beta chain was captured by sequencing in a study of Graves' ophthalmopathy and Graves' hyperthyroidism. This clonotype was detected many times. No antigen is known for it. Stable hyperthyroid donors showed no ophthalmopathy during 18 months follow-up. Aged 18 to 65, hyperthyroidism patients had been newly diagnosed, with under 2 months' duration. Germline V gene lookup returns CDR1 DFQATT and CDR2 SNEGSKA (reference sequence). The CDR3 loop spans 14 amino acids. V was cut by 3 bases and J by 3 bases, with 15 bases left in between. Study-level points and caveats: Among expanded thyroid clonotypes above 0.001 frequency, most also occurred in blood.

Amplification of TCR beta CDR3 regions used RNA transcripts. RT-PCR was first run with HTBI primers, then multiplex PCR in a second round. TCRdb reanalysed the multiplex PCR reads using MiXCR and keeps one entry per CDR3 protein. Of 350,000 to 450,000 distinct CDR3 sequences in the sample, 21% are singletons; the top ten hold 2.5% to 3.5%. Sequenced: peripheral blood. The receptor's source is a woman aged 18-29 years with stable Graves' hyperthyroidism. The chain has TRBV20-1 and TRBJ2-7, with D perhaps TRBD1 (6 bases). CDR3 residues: CSASSGTQHYEQYF. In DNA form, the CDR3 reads TGCAGTGCTAGTTCCGGGACACAACACTACGAGCAGTACTTC.